This TCR beta chain was identified in a study of memory CD4+ T cells and cytomegalovirus serostatus. Single viable CD3+CD4+CD8-CD45RO+ cells were sorted as the memory CD4+ T cells. Data came from immunoSEQ multiplex PCR; TCRdb stores just in-frame clones and leaves some out. Counted here are under 50,000 clones, roughly three quarters occurring once; the ten biggest clones make up 0.9% to 0.95%. The V gene's germline CDR1 is ENHRY and CDR2 SYGVKD. The CDR3 extends over 14 amino acids. V lost 5 bases and J 5 bases, leaving 16 bases between the germline ends. The material sequenced was memory CD4+ T cells from blood. The rearrangement links TRBV10-3 to TRBJ2-7, with a possible D match to TRBD1 (6 bases). This clonotype was sampled from an adult in good health and CMV-seronegative. The CDR3 DNA reads TGTGCCATCAGTCAATTGACAGGTCGCAACGAGCAGTACTTC. This sequence encodes CAISQLTGRNEQYF.